Below, 7 T cell receptor beta chains from the same sample are listed, as sequenced in a study of blood T cell repertoires in COVID-19. Assay used: immunoSEQ multiplex PCR; TCRdb lists only in-frame clones, some missing. The table records 20,000 to 30,000 clones, approximately 89% of them present only once. Sequencing used peripheral blood. These receptors came from a man aged 50 to 59 with active COVID-19.

This clone turned up a few times. CDR3 sequence reads: CASRRTSGRGDTQYF. The CDR3 nucleotides read TGTGCCAGCAGGCGGACTAGCGGGAGGGGAGATACGCAGTATTTT. The chain joins TRBV28 to TRBJ2-3; 15 bases map to TRBD2. This CDR3 comprises 15 residues. V lost 6 bases to trimming and J lost 5 bases; unmatched junction nucleotides: 3. Germline lookup yields CDR1 MDHEN and CDR2 SYDVKM.

The V and J genes are TRBV5-5 and TRBJ2-7; 7 bases line up with TRBD1. CDR1 and CDR2 from the germline V gene are SGHKS and YYEKEE (reference sequence). The V and J ends lost 4 bases and 3 bases, in that order; junction bases with no gene match: 7. The CDR3 is 14 amino acids. The CDR3, as DNA: TGTGCCAGCAGCCCCGGGACAGTCCTCTACGAGCAGTACTTC. This encodes CASSPGTVLYEQYF.

The chain joins TRBV15 to TRBJ2-7, with 11 bases identical to TRBD1. V shed 1 base and J 6 bases; nucleotides not matched to a gene: 11. The CDR3 is 17 amino acids. The germline V gene has CDR1 LNHNV and CDR2 YYDKDF (reference sequence). CDR3 sequence (DNA): TGTGCCACCAGCAGAGTTAGACCGGGACAGGGGGACTCCGAGCAGTACTTC. Protein: CATSRVRPGQGDSEQYF.

A few counts support this clone. V and J are TRBV7-2 and TRBJ2-5, with TRBD2 matching over 10 bases. This CDR3 contains 15 residues. V was clipped by 2 bases and J by 5 bases; unmatched bases: 5. Germline V CDR1 and CDR2: SGHTA, FQGNSA. The CDR3 sequence is CASSLSGGAGETQYF. In DNA, the CDR3 is TGTGCCAGCAGCTTAAGCGGGGGGGCCGGGGAGACCCAGTACTTC.

The chain couples TRBV4-1 to TRBJ2-5; 15 nucleotides match TRBD2. Germline V gene lookup returns CDR1 MGHRA and CDR2 YSYEKL. The trim removed 3 bases at V and 2 bases at J, leaving 1 base unmatched. The CDR3 totals 16 residues. The CDR3 bases are TGCGCCAGCAGCCAGGGACTAGCGGGGGGTCAAGAGACCCAGTACTTC. Protein: CASSQGLAGGQETQYF.

This rearrangement joins TRBV4-1 to TRBJ1-1, with TRBD1 as a possible D gene (6 bases). This CDR3 comprises 10 residues. V was trimmed by 8 bases and J by 7 bases, leaving 8 bases between them. Germline CDR1 is MGHRA and CDR2 is YSYEKL. The DNA for the CDR3 is TGCGCCAGCGGGACAAATGAAGCTTTCTTT. This codes for CASGTNEAFF.

The genes are TRBV6-2 or TRBV6-3 and TRBJ2-3, with D perhaps TRBD2 (6 bases). The CDR3 is 13 amino acids. Germline V lookup: CDR1 MNHEY, CDR2 SVGEGT. V was trimmed by 0 bases and J by 10 bases, leaving 11 bases between them. DNA for the CDR3: TGTGCCAGCAGTTACTCCAGAGGACTACCGCAGTATTTT. Translating gives CASSYSRGLPQYF.